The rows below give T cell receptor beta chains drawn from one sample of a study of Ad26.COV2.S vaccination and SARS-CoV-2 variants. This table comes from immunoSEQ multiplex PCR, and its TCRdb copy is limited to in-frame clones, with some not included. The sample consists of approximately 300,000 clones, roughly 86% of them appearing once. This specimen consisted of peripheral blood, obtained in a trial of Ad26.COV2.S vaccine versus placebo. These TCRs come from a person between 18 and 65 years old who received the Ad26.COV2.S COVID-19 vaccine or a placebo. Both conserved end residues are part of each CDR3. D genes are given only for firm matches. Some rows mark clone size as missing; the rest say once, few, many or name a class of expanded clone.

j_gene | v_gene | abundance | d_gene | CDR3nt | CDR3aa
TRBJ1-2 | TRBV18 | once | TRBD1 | TGTGCCAGCTCACCGCGGACAGGGGAGGCGTATGGCTACACCTTC | CASSPRTGEAYGYTF
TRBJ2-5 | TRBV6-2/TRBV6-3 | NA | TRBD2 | TGTGCCAGCAGTTTCACGGCAGGTCGGGGGGGCGGTTCGGAGACCCAGTACTTC | CASSFTAGRGGGSETQYF
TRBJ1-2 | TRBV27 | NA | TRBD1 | TGTGCCAGCAGTCACAGGGGGCGCGTCTATGGCTACACCTTC | CASSHRGRVYGYTF
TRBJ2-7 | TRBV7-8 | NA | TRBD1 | TGTGCCAGCAGCCAGCCGGGACAGGGCTTCGACGAGCAGTACTTC | CASSQPGQGFDEQYF
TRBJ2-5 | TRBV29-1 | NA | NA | TGCAGCGTTGGGCCACCACAGGGGAGGATGGAGACCCAGTACTTC | CSVGPPQGRMETQYF
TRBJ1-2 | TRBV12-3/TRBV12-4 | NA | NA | TGTGCCAGCAGTCGGATTGTGATTGAGGGCTACACCTTC | CASSRIVIEGYTF
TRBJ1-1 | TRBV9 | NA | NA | TGTGCCAGCAGCGTAGTGGCAGGGCTCTCCACTGAAGCTTTCTTT | CASSVVAGLSTEAFF
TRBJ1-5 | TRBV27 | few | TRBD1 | TGTGCCAGCAGTCAGACAGGGTTTTACAATCAGCCCCAGCATTTT | CASSQTGFYNQPQHF
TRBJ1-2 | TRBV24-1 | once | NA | TGTGCCACCAGGAACCTTACGGGGGACGGCGGCTACACCTTC | CATRNLTGDGGYTF
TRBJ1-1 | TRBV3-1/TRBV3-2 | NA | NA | TGTGCCAGCAGCCAAGAACGCACCCCTCGGGGGAACACTGAAGCTTTCTTT | CASSQERTPRGNTEAFF
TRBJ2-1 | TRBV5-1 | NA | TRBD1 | TGCGCCAGCAGCCCGCGACAGGGGAACAATGAGCAGTTCTTC | CASSPRQGNNEQFF
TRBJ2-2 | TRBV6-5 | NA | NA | TGTGCCAGCAAGAGGATCACCGGGGAGCTGTTTTTT | CASKRITGELFF
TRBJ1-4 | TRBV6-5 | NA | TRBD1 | TGTGCCAGTAACCCCACAGGGGGCGCAGATGAAAAACTGTTTTTT | CASNPTGGADEKLFF
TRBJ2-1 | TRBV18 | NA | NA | TGTGCCAGCTCACCAAGTGTTAGCGCTAACAACAATGAGCAGTTCTTC | CASSPSVSANNNEQFF
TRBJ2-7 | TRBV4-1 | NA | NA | TGCGCCAGCAGCCAAGACAGGGGAACCTACGAGCAGTACTTC | CASSQDRGTYEQYF
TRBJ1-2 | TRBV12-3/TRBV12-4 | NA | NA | TGTGCCAGCAGTTTAGGAGGGTATGGTGGCTACACCTTC | CASSLGGYGGYTF
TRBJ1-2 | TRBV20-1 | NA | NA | TGCAGTGCGAGGGGGGCGCAGAGCTACACCTTC | CSARGAQSYTF
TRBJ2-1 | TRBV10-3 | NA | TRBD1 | TGTGCCATCAGTGAGTTCGGGACAGGGTTTTCGGGTGAGCAGTTCTTC | CAISEFGTGFSGEQFF
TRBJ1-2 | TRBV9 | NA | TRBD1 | TGTGCCAGCAGCGTAGAAAGGGGGCCGGGCTATGGCTACACCTTC | CASSVERGPGYGYTF
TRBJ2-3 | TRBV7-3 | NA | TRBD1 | TGTGCCAGCAGCATCGGACAGGGGCTCGGTGGGCAGTATTTT | CASSIGQGLGGQYF
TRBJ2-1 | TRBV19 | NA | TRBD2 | TGTGCCAGTAGTATCCGGTCGATTAGCGGGGGGTTCTCCTACAATGAGCAGTTCTTC | CASSIRSISGGFSYNEQFF
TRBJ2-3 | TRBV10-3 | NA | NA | TGTGCCATCAGTGAGTCGCTACGGGATAGCACAGATACGCAGTATTTT | CAISESLRDSTDTQYF
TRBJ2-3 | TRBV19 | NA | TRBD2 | TGTGCCAGTAGTAGGTTGGGGCTTAGCGGGGGGGCAGATACGCAGTATTTT | CASSRLGLSGGADTQYF
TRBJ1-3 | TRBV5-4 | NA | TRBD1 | TGTGCCAGCAGCACGGGACAGGGCCCTAAGCTGCCTGGAAACACCATATATTTT | CASSTGQGPKLPGNTIYF
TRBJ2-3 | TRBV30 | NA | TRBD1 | TGTGCCTGGAGTCCGGACAGGCCTGGCACAGATACGCAGTATTTT | CAWSPDRPGTDTQYF
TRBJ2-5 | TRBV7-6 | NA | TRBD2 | TGTGCCAGCAGCCCCCAAGGCTCGCGGGGGGGAGAGACCCAGTACTTC | CASSPQGSRGGETQYF
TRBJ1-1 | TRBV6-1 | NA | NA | TGTGCCAGCAGTGAAGAGAAGCGGGCCGGAGCTTTCTTT | CASSEEKRAGAFF
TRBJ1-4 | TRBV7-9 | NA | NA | TGTGCCAGCAGCTTACAGGTTAATGAAAAACTGTTTTTT | CASSLQVNEKLFF
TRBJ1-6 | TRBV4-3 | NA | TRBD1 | TGCGCCAGCAGCTCATTTCACCAGGGGGAATCACCCCTCCACTTT | CASSSFHQGESPLHF
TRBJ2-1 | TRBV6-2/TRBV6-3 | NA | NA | TGTGCCAGCAGCCGGGGGACCGCTCGAAGAGAGCAGTTCTTC | CASSRGTARREQFF
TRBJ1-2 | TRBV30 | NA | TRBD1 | TGTGCCTGGAGCTTGAAAACAGGGGGCGGTGGCTATGGCTACACCTTC | CAWSLKTGGGGYGYTF
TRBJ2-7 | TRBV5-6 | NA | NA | TGTGCCAGCAGCCGAGATAACTACGAGCAGTACTTC | CASSRDNYEQYF
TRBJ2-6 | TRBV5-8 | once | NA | TGTGCCAGCAGCTTTCCCCCAGGGGTCTGGGCCAACGTCCTGACTTTC | CASSFPPGVWANVLTF
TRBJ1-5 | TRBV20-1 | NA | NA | TGCAGTGCTAGTTTGGGGGCGAACGATCAGCCCCAGCATTTT | CSASLGANDQPQHF
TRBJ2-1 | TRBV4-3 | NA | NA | TGCGCCAGCAGCCAAGAGGGACTTGACCGCTACAATGAGCAGTTCTTC | CASSQEGLDRYNEQFF
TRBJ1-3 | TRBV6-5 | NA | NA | TGTGCCAGCAGTTACTCGAGAGACAGCTCTGGAAACACCATATATTTT | CASSYSRDSSGNTIYF
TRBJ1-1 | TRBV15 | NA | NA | TGTGCCACCAGCAGAGATCAGGCCACTGAAGCTTTCTTT | CATSRDQATEAFF
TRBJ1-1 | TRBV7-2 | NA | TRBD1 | TGTGCCAGCAGCACTGGACAGGGATCGCGAACTGAAGCTTTCTTT | CASSTGQGSRTEAFF
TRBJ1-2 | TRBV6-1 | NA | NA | TGTGCCAGCAGCGAAGTCCTAGGCTCCGGCTATGGCTACACCTTC | CASSEVLGSGYGYTF
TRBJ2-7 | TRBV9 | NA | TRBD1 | TGTGCCAGCAGCGTAGGGGACAGGGGTTACGAGCAGTACTTC | CASSVGDRGYEQYF
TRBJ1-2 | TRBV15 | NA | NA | TGTGCCACCAAGGTCCAGGGATCCGGCTACACCTTC | CATKVQGSGYTF
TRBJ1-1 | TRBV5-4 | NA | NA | TGTGCCAGCAGTGTCCCGGGCTCGAGGACTGAAGCTTTCTTT | CASSVPGSRTEAFF
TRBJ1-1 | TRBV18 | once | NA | TGTGCCAGCTCAAACCAAAGGAACACTGAAGCTTTCTTT | CASSNQRNTEAFF
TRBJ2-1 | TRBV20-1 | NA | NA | TGCAGTGCTAGTAAGTACAATGAGCAGTTCTTC | CSASKYNEQFF
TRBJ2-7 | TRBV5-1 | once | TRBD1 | TGCGCCAGCAGCGTAACAGGGGCGACCTCCGGCGAGCAGTACTTC | CASSVTGATSGEQYF
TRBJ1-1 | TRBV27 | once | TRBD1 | TGTGCCAGCAGCCGGGACAGGGTTTCCACTGAAGCTTTCTTT | CASSRDRVSTEAFF
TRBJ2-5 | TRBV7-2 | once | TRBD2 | TGTGCCAGCAGCTCCCGACTAGCGGGGGGGCTGGAGACCCAGTACTTC | CASSSRLAGGLETQYF
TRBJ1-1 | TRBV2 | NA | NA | TGTGCCAGCAGACTTTATACAGGGTTGGGCAATGAAGCTTTCTTT | CASRLYTGLGNEAFF
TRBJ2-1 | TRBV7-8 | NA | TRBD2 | TGTGCCAGCAGCTACCCGACTAGCGGGGGGACCAAAGACAATGAGCAGTTCTTC | CASSYPTSGGTKDNEQFF
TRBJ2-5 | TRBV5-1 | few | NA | TGCGCCAGCAGCTTGGGAAAAGAGACCCAGTACTTC | CASSLGKETQYF
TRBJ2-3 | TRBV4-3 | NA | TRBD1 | TGCGCCAGCAGCCAAGGTTCGGGACAGGGCACAGATACGCAGTATTTT | CASSQGSGQGTDTQYF
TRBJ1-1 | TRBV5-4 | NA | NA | TGTGCCAGCAGCTTGGAAGAGGGCTCTCGGACTGAAGCTTTCTTT | CASSLEEGSRTEAFF
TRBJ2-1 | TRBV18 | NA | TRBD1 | TGTGCCAGCTCACCCGGGACAGACAATGAGCAGTTCTTC | CASSPGTDNEQFF
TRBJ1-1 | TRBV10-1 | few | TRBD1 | TGCGCCAGCAGTGACGGACAGGGGGACACTGAAGCTTTCTTT | CASSDGQGDTEAFF
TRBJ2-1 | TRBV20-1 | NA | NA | TGCAGTGCAGAGCGGAATGAGCAGTTCTTC | CSAERNEQFF
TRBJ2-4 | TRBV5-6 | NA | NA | TGTGCCAGCACCGCCTGGGCAGGTCTAGCCAAAAACATTCAGTACTTC | CASTAWAGLAKNIQYF
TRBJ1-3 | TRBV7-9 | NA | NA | TGTGCCAGCAGTTCCGCGCTCGGGGGACCCGGAAACACCATATATTTT | CASSSALGGPGNTIYF
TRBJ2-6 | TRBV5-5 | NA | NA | TGTGCCAGCAGCCCCGGGCACGCATCTGGGGCCAACGTCCTGACTTTC | CASSPGHASGANVLTF
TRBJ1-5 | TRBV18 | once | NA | TGTGCCAGCTCAGATGCCGGATCAAGCGGTCAGCCCCAGCATTTT | CASSDAGSSGQPQHF
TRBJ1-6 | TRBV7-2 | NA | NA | TGTGCCAGCAGCTTACTGAGGACACAGTCACCCCTCCACTTT | CASSLLRTQSPLHF